The 24 T cell receptor beta chains presented below share a single source sample, sequenced in a study of cytomegalovirus exposure and HLA in healthy donors. The PCR employed 60 Vbeta primers together with 13 Jbeta primers. The method was immunoSEQ multiplex PCR; TCRdb's version includes in-frame clones alone and lacks a portion of them. The table lists 110,000 or so clones, 74% of them singletons. Sequences were obtained from PBMCs. These receptors originate from a human donor in good health.

This chain uses TRBV7-6 with TRBJ2-1, with D possibly being TRBD2 (6 bases). Germline V gives CDR1 SGHVS, CDR2 FNYEAQ. The CDR3 sequence is 16 residues long. Trimming removed 3 bases from V and 3 bases from J, with 15 bases in between. The CDR3 DNA is TGTGCCAGCAGCTTGGGCGGGGACCTTTACTACAATGAGCAGTTCTTC. It yields the protein CASSLGGDLYYNEQFF.

The chain has TRBV6-1 and TRBJ2-2, with D possibly matching TRBD1 (6 bases). V dropped 5 bases and J dropped 5 bases, with 15 bases sitting between them. The V gene's germline CDR1 is MNHNS and CDR2 SASEGT. This CDR3 comprises 15 residues. CDR3 in DNA: TGTGCCAGCAGTTGGAGTTTAGGGGGAACCGGGGAGCTGTTTTTT. It specifies CASSWSLGGTGELFF.

V gene TRBV15 combines with J gene TRBJ2-1, with TRBD2 matching over 8 bases. CDR1 is LNHNV and CDR2 is YYDKDF in the germline V gene (reference sequence). The V gene end was trimmed by 1 base and the J gene end by 4 bases; junction bases not matched to a gene: 6. The CDR3 is 16 residues long. DNA for the CDR3: TGTGCCACCAGCAGAGGTAGGAGCGGGGGTTACAATGAGCAGTTCTTC. Translation gives CATSRGRSGGYNEQFF.

The V call is TRBV5-4, the J call TRBJ2-7, with D tentatively TRBD1 (5 bases). The CDR3 totals 13 residues. Germline V gene lookup returns CDR1 SGHNT and CDR2 YYREEE (reference sequence). The V gene lost 4 bases and the J gene lost 3 bases, with 11 bases spanning the gap. The DNA of the CDR3 is TGTGCCAGCAGCCCCTCAGGGAACTACGAGCAGTACTTC. Residues: CASSPSGNYEQYF.

V is TRBV2 and J is TRBJ2-7, with TRBD2 identical over 14 bases. CDR1 is SNHLY and CDR2 is FYNNEI in the germline V gene. CDR3 length: 19 residues. The V segment lost 4 bases and the J segment 6 bases; nucleotides outside the gene matches: 17. CDR3 region: CASSASPGTSGRTPFEQYF. CDR3 DNA sequence: TGTGCCAGCAGTGCAAGTCCCGGGACTAGCGGGAGAACCCCGTTCGAGCAGTACTTC.

V usage is TRBV28 and J usage is TRBJ2-7; D might be TRBD1 (5 bases). The CDR3 runs 15 residues. The V gene's germline CDR1 is MDHEN and CDR2 SYDVKM. Trimming stripped 5 bases from V and 6 bases from J, with 20 bases between. The CDR3 sequence is CASSSSPAGWTEQYF. CDR3 nucleotide sequence: TGTGCCAGCAGTAGTTCCCCGGCAGGGTGGACCGAGCAGTACTTC.

V usage is TRBV19 and J usage is TRBJ1-2; 9 bases align to TRBD1. V was clipped by 7 bases and J by 5 bases; unmatched bases: 11. There are 15 residues in the CDR3. Germline V lookup: CDR1 LNHDA, CDR2 SQIVND (reference sequence). CDR3 nucleotides: TGTGCCAGTAATGGAAGGGGACAGGGAGGGTATGGCTACACCTTC. Translation: CASNGRGQGGYGYTF.

The chain links TRBV9 to TRBJ1-6, with D possibly matching TRBD1 (6 bases). Germline CDR1 reads SGDLS; CDR2 reads YYNGEE. The germline V and J ends were trimmed by 3 bases and 10 bases, with 17 bases remaining between them. The CDR3 runs 15 residues. The CDR3 spells CASSALTGSDSPLHF. The CDR3, as DNA: TGTGCCAGCAGCGCATTAACAGGGTCTGACTCACCCCTCCACTTT.

The chain recombines TRBV6-6 with TRBJ2-5, with D unresolved. CDR1 MNHNY and CDR2 SVGAGI come from the germline V gene (reference sequence). V dropped 0 bases and J dropped 3 bases, with 8 bases sitting between them. This CDR3 spans 14 amino acids. The DNA for the CDR3 is TGTGCCAGCAGTTACTCGTCGCGGAAAGAGACCCAGTACTTC. It codes for CASSYSSRKETQYF.

Only a few counts were recorded for this clone. The gene calls are TRBV7-2 and TRBJ1-2; D call uncertain. The CDR3 consists of 11 residues. Per germline, CDR1 SGHTA and CDR2 FQGNSA. The V and J ends lost 8 bases and 10 bases respectively, with 14 bases between them. The chain's CDR3 is CASGELGAYTF. DNA for the CDR3: TGTGCCAGCGGGGAACTAGGTGCCTACACCTTC.

This rearrangement joins TRBV4-2 to TRBJ1-2, with D tentatively TRBD1 (5 bases). V was cut by 8 bases and J by 8 bases, with 18 bases left in between. The CDR3 runs to 13 residues. Germline values: CDR1 LGHNA, CDR2 YNFKEQ. In DNA, the CDR3 is TGTGCCAGCTGGGGCGACGGGCTTAGGGGCTACACCTTC. Translating it yields CASWGDGLRGYTF.

J is TRBJ2-2 and V is TRBV12-5; TRBD2 aligns across 8 bases. Per the germline V gene, CDR1 is LGHNT and CDR2 is FRNRAP. Trimming at V came to 1 base and at J to 6 bases, leaving 16 bases not matched to a gene. This CDR3 is 19 amino acids long. The CDR3 coding sequence is TGTGCTAGTGGTTTGGACCGACTAAGCGGGAGTGGGAAAGCCGGGGAGCTGTTTTTT. It specifies CASGLDRLSGSGKAGELFF.

In this sample, this clone turned up a few times. This chain connects TRBV7-8 to TRBJ2-7; D perhaps matches TRBD1 (7 bases). The germline CDR1 and CDR2 sequences are SGHVS and FQNEAQ. Trimming pared 5 bases from V and 2 bases from J, leaving 13 bases between. CDR3 size: 14 residues. CDR3 amino acids: CASSPRDSTYEQYF. DNA of the CDR3: TGTGCCAGCAGCCCGCGGGACAGTACCTACGAGCAGTACTTC.

The rearrangement links TRBV5-1 to TRBJ2-1; 8 nucleotides align to TRBD2. With V trimmed by 0 bases and J by 10 bases, 9 bases remained unmatched. The CDR3 is 15 amino acids. CDR1 is SGHRS, CDR2 YFSETQ, per germline. CDR3 bases: TGCGCCAGCAGCTTGGGAGGCGGGAGGCAAGAAGAGCAGTTCTTC. The encoded protein is CASSLGGGRQEEQFF.

This chain uses TRBV30 with TRBJ2-7; no definite D call. CDR1 is GTSNPN, CDR2 SVGIG, per germline (reference sequence). The CDR3 extends over 14 amino acids. Trimming took 3 bases from V and 6 from J, leaving 18 bases between them. The CDR3 nucleotides read TGTGCCTGGAGGACGGTGGGCAGTTCTGGCGAGCAGTACTTC. Protein product: CAWRTVGSSGEQYF.

The genes are TRBV30 and TRBJ1-2; no clear D gene. The CDR3 has 11 amino acids. Trimming cost V 0 bases and J 5 bases, with 4 bases left between them. CDR1 GTSNPN and CDR2 SVGIG come from the germline V gene (reference sequence). Here the CDR3 reads CAWSVQYGYTF. DNA of the CDR3: TGTGCCTGGAGTGTACAGTATGGCTACACCTTC. Drawing the rest from reference TRBV30 and TRBJ1-2, the complete variable domain is SQTIHQWPATLVQPVGSPLSLECTVEGTSNPNLYWYRQAAGRGLQLLFYSVGIGQISSEVPQNLSASRPQDRQFILSSKKLLLSDSGFYLCAWSVQYGYTFGSGTRLTVV.

The chain is built from TRBV15 and TRBJ2-7; D is possibly TRBD1 (6 bases). CDR1 is LNHNV and CDR2 is YYDKDF in the germline V gene (reference sequence). The CDR3 is 13 amino acids. Trimming took off 0 bases at V and 7 bases at J, with 10 bases between the two ends. In nucleotides, the CDR3 is TGTGCCACCAGCAGAGATGGGGGCAGGGAGCAGTACTTC. It specifies CATSRDGGREQYF.

Only one count was recorded for this clone. This chain joins TRBV2 and TRBJ2-2, with a tentative D call TRBD1 (6 bases). The V and J ends lost 3 bases and 5 bases respectively, with 13 bases between them. The CDR3 runs to 15 residues. The germline gives CDR1 SNHLY, CDR2 FYNNEI. The CDR3 DNA is TGTGCCAGCAGTGACCCACAGGGTCGTACCGGGGAGCTGTTTTTT. Protein product: CASSDPQGRTGELFF.

The V gene is TRBV27, the J gene TRBJ2-7; 8 nucleotides agree with TRBD2. This CDR3 spans 15 amino acids. Looked up from germline, CDR1 is MNHEY and CDR2 is SMNVEV (reference sequence). The V and J ends lost 0 bases and 5 bases, in that order; junction bases with no gene match: 6. CDR3 loop: CASSLSTGTRDEQYF. CDR3 DNA sequence: TGTGCCAGCAGTTTATCGACTGGGACTAGAGACGAGCAGTACTTC.

This chain joins TRBV10-3 and TRBJ2-1, with 8 bases fitting TRBD2. This CDR3 contains 14 residues. Losses at the gene ends were 3 bases for V and 5 bases for J; bases not matched to a gene: 3. Germline V lookup: CDR1 ENHRY, CDR2 SYGVKD. In DNA, the CDR3 is TGTGCCATCAGTGACGGGAGGGCCGACAATGAGCAGTTCTTC. Its translation is CAISDGRADNEQFF.

The chain is built from TRBV9 and TRBJ2-5; TRBD2 aligns across 11 bases. Germline assignment: CDR1 SGDLS and CDR2 YYNGEE. The CDR3 runs to 17 residues. V lost 0 bases, J lost 1 base, and 5 bases stayed unmatched. CDR3 residues: CASSVDLAGGSQETQYF. The CDR3 DNA is TGTGCCAGCAGCGTAGATCTAGCGGGAGGTAGCCAAGAGACCCAGTACTTC.

This chain uses TRBV4-2 with TRBJ2-2, with 9 bases that match TRBD2. The CDR3 spans 17 residues. Germline CDR1 is LGHNA and CDR2 is YNFKEQ. Unmatched junction bases numbered 10, after V lost 1 base and J lost 7 bases. DNA of the CDR3: TGTGCCAGCAGCCAAGGAGGTCAGCGGGGGGTGTTCGGGGAGCTGTTTTTT. It specifies CASSQGGQRGVFGELFF.

This clone was seen only a few times. The V gene is TRBV6-6, the J gene TRBJ1-3; D is perhaps TRBD1 (6 bases). The CDR3 sequence is 12 residues long. Germline CDR1 MNHNY, CDR2 SVGAGI (reference sequence). V was pared by 6 bases and J by 11 bases, with 14 bases between. The CDR3 loop reads CASSEGGGSIYF. For the CDR3, the DNA is TGTGCCAGCAGCGAGGGGGGGGGCTCCATATATTTT.

This clone was observed a single time. The V call is TRBV7-2, the J call TRBJ1-1; D is ambiguous. The V gene's germline CDR1 is SGHTA and CDR2 FQGNSA. The CDR3 runs to 13 residues. V gave up 0 bases and J gave up 8 bases, with 10 bases separating them. The CDR3 DNA is TGTGCCAGCAGCTTAGCGGGAGTGGGGGAAGCTTTCTTT. Translation gives CASSLAGVGEAFF.